This T cell receptor (beta chain) was recovered during a study of T cells in Graves' hyperthyroidism and ophthalmopathy. Study outcomes and limitations: Model-based prediction identified ophthalmopathy a median roughly six months prior to its onset.

This clonotype was recorded at least ten times. What it binds is unknown. Amplified regions were TCR beta CDR3 sequences from RNA transcripts. TCR CDR3 regions were first amplified by RT-PCR with HTBI primers. TCRdb recomputed calls from the multiplex PCR reads with MiXCR, one row per CDR3 protein. The sample carries 600,000 or so distinct CDR3 sequences, around 46% recorded once. The material sequenced was peripheral blood or thyroid tissue (not recorded which). The TCR comes from a woman aged 18 to 35 with Graves' hyperthyroidism.

Here the CDR3 reads CSISGGAYEQYF. CDR3 nucleotides: TGCAGCATCTCAGGGGGTGCCTACGAGCAGTACTTC. The chain employs TRBV29-1 and TRBJ2-7; 7 bases line up with TRBD1. The V and J ends lost 8 bases and 2 bases, in that order; junction bases with no gene match: 6. Germline lookup yields CDR1 SQVTM and CDR2 ANQGSEA. The CDR3 has 12 amino acids.